One sample yielded the 16 T cell receptor beta chains listed below, sequenced in a study of T cells in Graves' hyperthyroidism and ophthalmopathy. The CDR3 regions of TCR beta were amplified from RNA transcripts. HTBI primers were employed in a first-round RT-PCR of the TCR CDR3. TCRdb ran MiXCR on the multiplex PCR reads and lists one entry per CDR3 protein. The data hold 750,000 to 950,000 distinct CDR3 sequences, with about 38% observed a single time. Sequenced input: blood. Receptors were obtained from a young man with Graves' hyperthyroidism.

This clonotype was counted at least ten times. The chain uses TRBV12-3 or TRBV12-4 and TRBJ1-5, with D hard to call. This CDR3 has 14 amino acids. V was trimmed by 1 base and J by 3 bases, leaving 7 bases between them. CDR3 in amino acids: CASSLDRLNQPQHF. In DNA form, the CDR3 reads TGTGCCAGCAGTTTAGACCGGCTCAATCAGCCCCAGCATTTT.

This chain joins TRBV7-8 and TRBJ2-7; D uncertain. The CDR3 consists of 14 residues. The germline V and J ends were trimmed by 2 bases and 1 base, with 9 bases remaining between them. Germline assignment: CDR1 SGHVS and CDR2 FQNEAQ. CDR3 sequence reads: CASSLHKTSYEQYF. Written as DNA, the CDR3 is TGTGCCAGCAGCTTACACAAGACATCCTACGAGCAGTACTTC.

The chain carries TRBV6-1 and TRBJ1-2, with 7 bases that match TRBD1. With 7 bases clipped from V and 6 bases from J, the junction kept 14 bases outside the gene matches. Germline V gene sequence: CDR1 MNHNS, CDR2 SASEGT. The CDR3 totals 15 residues. The CDR3 protein is CASIPSGGGLNGYTF. The CDR3 bases are TGTGCCAGCATCCCCTCGGGAGGGGGCCTAAATGGCTACACCTTC.

The chain is built from TRBV14 and TRBJ1-2, with a tentative D call TRBD1 (6 bases). V was shortened by 0 bases and J by 8 bases, with 19 bases between the two germline ends. Germline CDR1 reads SGHDN; CDR2 reads FVKESK. CDR3 length: 16 amino acids. Here the CDR3 reads CASSQDWGRGRGGYTF. CDR3 DNA: TGTGCCAGCAGCCAAGATTGGGGCAGGGGAAGAGGAGGCTACACCTTC.

This clonotype was seen only a few times. The chain is built from TRBV14 and TRBJ2-6, with TRBD1 as a possible D gene (6 bases). The CDR3 is made up of 18 amino acids. Germline loops: CDR1 SGHDN, CDR2 FVKESK. Trimming took off 0 bases at V and 1 base at J, with 13 bases between the two ends. The chain's CDR3 is CASSQETGLGSGANVLTF. CDR3 nucleotides: TGTGCCAGCAGCCAAGAGACAGGACTTGGGTCTGGGGCCAACGTCCTGACTTTC.

This clonotype was seen only once. The V call is TRBV7-9, the J call TRBJ1-1; D is possibly TRBD1 (5 bases). Germline V gives CDR1 SEHNR, CDR2 FQNEAQ (reference sequence). CDR3 size: 13 residues. Deletions cut 5 bases from V and 7 bases from J, with 14 bases between. CDR3 in DNA: TGTGCCAGCAGCCCCGGAGGGACGGATGAAGCTTTCTTT. It encodes CASSPGGTDEAFF.

As regards this clonotype: A much larger clone is a single base away; this may be a read error. The rearrangement links TRBV5-4 to TRBJ2-6; D remains unclear. CDR1 is SGHNT and CDR2 is YYREEE in the germline V gene (reference sequence). This CDR3 has 15 residues. The CDR3 loop reads CASSFDGQENNVPTF. The DNA for the CDR3 is TGTGCCAGCAGCTTCGATGGGCAGGAGAACAACGTCCCGACTTTC.

This clonotype turned up a few times. This chain uses TRBV4-3 with TRBJ1-4; D gene unclear. Germline-derived CDR1 and CDR2 are LGHNA and YSLEER. Deletions cut 1 base from V and 5 bases from J, with 8 bases between. The CDR3 runs to 14 residues. The CDR3 loop reads CASSQVVGNEKLFF. CDR3 nucleotides: TGCGCCAGCAGCCAAGTAGTAGGGAATGAAAAACTGTTTTTT.

This chain joins TRBV10-3 and TRBJ1-5; 9 bases agree with TRBD1. The CDR3 length is 14 residues. V lost 10 bases, J lost 3 bases, and 7 bases stayed unmatched. Per the germline V gene, CDR1 is ENHRY and CDR2 is SYGVKD. The CDR3 coding sequence is TGTGCCACCGGGACAGGGAACAACAATCAGCCCCAGCATTTT. Protein product: CATGTGNNNQPQHF.

V is TRBV6-5 and J is TRBJ1-4; no clear D gene. Germline V CDR1 and CDR2: MNHEY, SVGAGI. This CDR3 is 15 amino acids long. V was clipped by 2 bases and J by 3 bases, with 10 bases between them. The DNA of the CDR3 is TGTGCCAGCAGTTACAAAGGGAGAGCTAATGAAAAACTGTTTTTT. It translates to CASSYKGRANEKLFF.

This clonotype was recorded a few times. The rearrangement links TRBV7-9 to TRBJ2-2; D unresolved. With 5 bases removed from V and 1 base from J, the gap between germline ends came to 8 bases. The CDR3 extends over 14 amino acids. Per the germline V gene, CDR1 is SEHNR and CDR2 is FQNEAQ (reference sequence). CDR3 region: CASSPTENTGELFF. CDR3 in DNA: TGTGCCAGCAGCCCCACAGAGAACACCGGGGAGCTGTTTTTT.

Turning to this clonotype: A read error is possible here, since a much larger clone lies one base away. V usage is TRBV10-3 and J usage is TRBJ2-2, with D hard to call. Germline CDR1 and CDR2: ENHRY and SYGVKD. This CDR3 is 16 amino acids long. CDR3 protein: CAISESQSANTWELFF. Here the CDR3 DNA reads TGTGCCATCAGTGAGTCACAGAGCGCGAACACCTGGGAGCTGTTTTTT.

The V gene is TRBV29-1, the J gene TRBJ2-2, with TRBD2 as a possible D gene (6 bases). The CDR3 has 13 amino acids. Germline V gene data show CDR1 as SQVTM and CDR2 as ANQGSEA. Trimming took 4 bases from V and 6 from J, leaving 12 bases between them. DNA of the CDR3: TGCAGCGTTGGTGTGGGGACTCCCGGGGAGCTGTTTTTT. Translation: CSVGVGTPGELFF.

This clonotype was recorded a few times. The rearrangement uses TRBV7-9 and TRBJ2-5, with D unresolved. Germline V CDR1 and CDR2: SEHNR, FQNEAQ (reference sequence). V lost 4 bases and J lost 7, with 22 bases in between. This CDR3 has 16 amino acids. CDR3 loop: CASSSPERPPGVTQYF. The CDR3 DNA is TGTGCCAGCAGCTCACCCGAGCGTCCCCCCGGTGTGACCCAGTACTTC.

The chain recombines TRBV19 with TRBJ2-2; 11 nucleotides agree with TRBD1. The CDR3 is 14 amino acids. Trimming at V came to 10 bases and at J to 6 bases, leaving 7 bases not matched to a gene. Germline assignment: CDR1 LNHDA and CDR2 SQIVND (reference sequence). The CDR3 loop is CATTGQGAAGELFF. DNA of the CDR3: TGTGCCACTACCGGACAGGGGGCGGCCGGGGAGCTGTTTTTT.

The rearrangement links TRBV12-3 or TRBV12-4 to TRBJ2-2; D is undetermined. CDR3 length equals 17 residues. V was pared by 4 bases and J by 7 bases, with 22 bases between. CDR3 DNA sequence: TGTGCCAGCAGTTCCTCTTTTTGGGCCAAAGATAGCGGGGAGCTGTTTTTT. Protein: CASSSSFWAKDSGELFF.